This is a list of T cell receptor beta chains from one sample in a study of shared clonotypes between healthy human individuals. TCRdb keeps only in-frame clones here, not all; method: immunoSEQ multiplex PCR. The sample contains about 1,800,000 clones, about 95% of which appear only once. The specimen was naive CD8+ T cells sorted from blood. The receptors were sampled from a young man in good health. The CDR3 runs from the conserved cysteine through the conserved F or W. D genes are given only for firm matches. Rows may omit the clone size; those that give it use once, few, many or a size class.

CASRSFQWRGSSTDTQYF	TGTGCCAGCAGATCCTTTCAGTGGCGGGGGTCTAGCACAGATACGCAGTATTTT	.	TRBJ2-3	TRBD2	TRBV7-2
CASSQDRAGTGELFF	TGCGCCAGCAGCCAAGATCGGGCCGGCACCGGGGAGCTGTTTTTT	once	TRBJ2-2	.	TRBV4-3
CASSRAGDGTGELFF	TGTGCCAGCAGCCGCGCGGGGGACGGCACCGGGGAGCTGTTTTTT	.	TRBJ2-2	TRBD2	TRBV7-9
CASSEEDYSNQPQHF	TGTGCCAGCAGTGAAGAGGATTATAGCAATCAGCCCCAGCATTTT	.	TRBJ1-5	.	TRBV6-1
CAGQGETHTEAFF	TGTGCCGGTCAGGGTGAGACGCACACTGAAGCTTTCTTT	.	TRBJ1-1	.	TRBV2
CASSYSQGLNQPQHF	TGTGCCAGCAGTTACTCTCAGGGCCTCAATCAGCCCCAGCATTTT	.	TRBJ1-5	.	TRBV6-5
CATSRAPNFGTEAFF	TGTGCCACCAGCAGAGCACCTAACTTCGGGACTGAAGCTTTCTTT	.	TRBJ1-1	.	TRBV15
CASSPGTSGGFISYNEQFF	TGTGCCAGCAGCCCCGGGACTAGCGGGGGGTTCATAAGCTACAATGAGCAGTTCTTC	once	TRBJ2-1	TRBD2	TRBV11-2
CASSEPWTGWETQYF	TGTGCCAGCAGTGAGCCCTGGACAGGGTGGGAGACCCAGTACTTC	.	TRBJ2-5	TRBD1	TRBV25-1
CASSYGRGYGYTF	TGTGCCAGCAGTTACGGCCGCGGCTATGGCTACACCTTC	.	TRBJ1-2	.	TRBV6-5
CAISESPSGWSTGELFF	TGTGCCATCAGTGAGTCCCCATCAGGGTGGAGCACCGGGGAGCTGTTTTTT	.	TRBJ2-2	.	TRBV10-3
CASSYSQDHEQYF	TGTGCCAGCAGTTACTCTCAGGACCACGAGCAGTACTTC	once	TRBJ2-7	.	TRBV6-6
CASSLGQIAGEQYF	TGTGCCAGCAGCTTAGGACAGATCGCAGGAGAGCAGTACTTC	.	TRBJ2-7	.	TRBV11-2
CASSLLTLIRGYYNEQFF	TGTGCCAGCAGCTTATTGACCCTAATTCGGGGGTACTACAATGAGCAGTTCTTC	.	TRBJ2-1	.	TRBV7-9
CASSDTETQYF	TGCGCCAGCAGTGACACGGAGACCCAGTACTTC	.	TRBJ2-5	.	TRBV4-1
CASSSGAGTSSYEQYF	TGTGCCAGCAGCTCAGGAGCCGGGACTAGCTCCTACGAGCAGTACTTC	.	TRBJ2-7	TRBD2	TRBV11-2
CASSERGIGGVYNEQFF	TGTGCCAGCAGCGAGAGAGGGATCGGGGGGGTTTACAATGAGCAGTTCTTC	.	TRBJ2-1	TRBD2	TRBV9
CASSVTGSGYQETQYF	TGTGCCAGCAGCGTTACAGGGTCGGGGTACCAAGAGACCCAGTACTTC	.	TRBJ2-5	.	TRBV13
CASSPREVNEKLFF	TGCGCCAGCAGCCCGAGGGAGGTAAATGAAAAACTGTTTTTT	.	TRBJ1-4	.	TRBV4-1
CASSLALAGGSSEQFF	TGCGCCAGCAGCTTGGCATTAGCGGGAGGGTCGAGTGAGCAGTTCTTC	.	TRBJ2-1	TRBD2	TRBV5-1
CASSQTTGTGDPYEQYF	TGTGCCAGCAGCCAAACCACCGGGACAGGGGATCCCTACGAGCAGTACTTC	.	TRBJ2-7	TRBD1	TRBV7-9
CASSPALNSPLHF	TGTGCCAGCAGCCCAGCTCTGAATTCACCCCTCCACTTT	.	TRBJ1-6	.	TRBV14
CASSLGGLAETYEQYF	TGCGCCAGCAGCTTAGGGGGACTAGCGGAAACCTACGAGCAGTACTTC	.	TRBJ2-7	TRBD2	TRBV5-1
CASSLGTVTDTQYF	TGTGCCAGCAGCCTGGGGACAGTCACAGATACGCAGTATTTT	.	TRBJ2-3	TRBD1	TRBV13
CASSFGRSFNQPQHF	TGTGCCAGCAGCTTTGGCAGGTCATTCAATCAGCCCCAGCATTTT	.	TRBJ1-5	.	TRBV5-6
CASSLWGSGQPQHF	TGTGCCAGCAGTTTATGGGGCTCCGGTCAGCCCCAGCATTTT	.	TRBJ1-5	.	TRBV27
CSARENNEQFF	TGCAGTGCTAGGGAGAACAATGAGCAGTTCTTC	.	TRBJ2-1	.	TRBV20-1
CASSLGDLETQYF	TGCGCCAGCAGCTTGGGGGACCTTGAGACCCAGTACTTC	.	TRBJ2-5	.	TRBV5-1
CASSSTRESYEQYF	TGTGCCAGCAGCTCCACCAGGGAATCCTACGAGCAGTACTTC	.	TRBJ2-7	.	TRBV7-2
CASSLEGQGAGDTQYF	TGCGCCAGCAGCTTGGAGGGCCAGGGGGCGGGAGATACGCAGTATTTT	.	TRBJ2-3	TRBD1	TRBV5-1
CASEENTEAFF	TGTGCCAGCGAAGAAAACACTGAAGCTTTCTTT	.	TRBJ1-1	.	TRBV7-9
CASSSASGMYEQYF	TGTGCCAGCAGTTCGGCTAGCGGGATGTACGAGCAGTACTTC	.	TRBJ2-7	TRBD2	TRBV27
CASSPVGQGAYEQYF	TGTGCCAGCAGCCCGGTGGGACAGGGCGCCTACGAGCAGTACTTC	.	TRBJ2-7	TRBD1	TRBV9